This T cell receptor beta chain is drawn from a study of T cell clonotyping in hematopoietic cell transplantation (dated by TCRdb to about 2021). Some background on the complete study: Pretransplant samples from recipients were collected after cytoreduction. The study collected 120 to 150 blood samples from 30 to 45 consecutive transplant recipients and their related donors. Recruitment of patients ran from 2015 to early 2017, and follow-up continued until September 2020 or until death. Overall study outcomes, separate from this receptor: Donor and pretransplant recipient Inverse Simpson Index values predicted broader posttransplant TCR repertoire diversity. After transplant, TCR diversity in recipients dropped, and pathologically expanded clonotypes climbed progressively between day 30 and day 180. The sample size was limited and the cells went unsorted, which meant the CD4 and CD8 repertoire contributions could not be told apart. Recipient repertoires showed only a small fraction of overlap with donor repertoires, and over 97% appeared de novo at the given depth.

Regarding this clone: Its recognized antigen is unknown. No clone much larger than this one lies a single base away; base qualities are absent.

The sample's time point label is to be understood as: recipient sample about 28 days before transplant, after cytoreduction. Blood samples were obtained from recipients approximately 28 days before transplant and at days 30, 100 and 180 after transplant. Using Nuclei Lysis Solution, genomic DNA was extracted from unfractionated peripheral blood mononuclear cells that were either fresh or cryopreserved. The immunoSEQ assay, a bias-controlled multiplex PCR with V- and J-specific primers, was used to amplify TCR beta CDR3 regions from genomic DNA. In a second PCR step, a proprietary barcode and Illumina adapter sequences were attached to the CDR3 amplicons. An Illumina MiSeq instrument was used for sequencing of the CDR3 libraries. Regarding the original processing steps: Export and quality control were handled in immunoSEQ Analyzer 3.0, while downstream analyses relied on R Bioconductor and Immunarch. Repertoire metrics were calculated using only productive rearrangements within the normalized downsampled data set. In the normalized cohort, a clonotype counted as pathologically expanded if the clonotype was larger than 5 templates. The Inverse Simpson Index was used to measure repertoire diversity. To capture all clonotypes, the CMV-specificity analyses were run on the non-normalized data set. This is the immuneACCESS table as TCRdb keeps it, with only in-frame sequences that have V and J called. A part of the clones is gone; compared with another copy, unresolved V genes explain less than half, and the rest is unexplained. V, J and clone size reflect that table, while D and trimming were determined from the DNA. The sample table holds about 29,000 clones, of which over 65% were seen once. Clones ranked in the top ten supply 6% to 7.5% of the sample.

From the germline V gene, CDR1 is MNHEY and CDR2 is SVGAGI. V is cut back by 5 bases and J by 6 bases, with 9 bases in the junction unmatched. There are 14 amino acids in the CDR3, from cysteine to phenylalanine inclusive. Only CDR3 DNA is held: 42 bases, read in frame from base 1. The rearrangement combines TRBV6-5 with TRBJ1-2; 7 central nucleotides agree with TRBD1. The sequence was obtained from a woman aged 25 to 39 with chronic myeloid leukemia. Some clones in this sample may be carry-over from other donors' samples. This material consisted of peripheral blood mononuclear cells, taken before stem cell transplant. The DNA reads TGTGCCAGCAGTCGTTCCGACAGGGTAAATGGCTACACCTTC. Its coded protein is CASSRSDRVNGYTF.